This T cell receptor beta chain stems from a study of blood T cell repertoires in COVID-19. Study at large: Italy, Spain and the United States were the sources of the convalescent and acute COVID-19 samples.

Deletions cut 0 bases from V and 0 bases from J, with 12 bases between. Per the germline V gene, CDR1 is PRHDT and CDR2 is FYEKMQ (reference sequence). The CDR3 length is 16 residues. The table came from immunoSEQ multiplex PCR; TCRdb's copy has only in-frame clones and leaves some out. The sample has approximately 86,000 clones, around 89% seen once. The TCR comes from a man in his fifties or sixties with acute or convalescent COVID-19. The chain has TRBV13 and TRBJ2-7, with D tentatively TRBD2 (5 bases). Sequenced input: peripheral blood. The CDR3: CASSLGEGIISYEQYF. The CDR3 DNA reads as TGTGCCAGCAGCTTAGGCGAGGGAATTATCTCCTACGAGCAGTACTTC.